Listed below are T cell receptor beta chains from one sample, sequenced in a study of technical replicates of blood from a handful of donors. TCRdb keeps only in-frame clones here, not all; method: immunoSEQ multiplex PCR. The repertoire has about 82,000 clones, 90% to 95% of them found once; the top ten carry 0.3% to 0.45%. The sample was T cells isolated from PBMCs. The source is a human donor in good health. Both conserved end residues are part of each CDR3. A D gene is named only where the DNA matches it firmly. The listing skips clone size in some rows; elsewhere it reads once, few, many or a size class.

D gene	clone size	V gene	CDR3 length	J gene	CDR3 protein	CDR3 DNA
.	.	TRBV6-1	15	TRBJ1-2	CASRSQGGLLNGYTF	TGTGCCAGCAGGTCACAGGGCGGCCTCCTCAATGGCTACACCTTC
.	.	TRBV5-6	12	TRBJ1-5	CASSSWSQPQHF	TGTGCCAGCAGCTCCTGGAGCCAGCCCCAGCATTTT
TRBD1	.	TRBV5-4	13	TRBJ2-7	CASSKGQLWEQYF	TGTGCCAGCAGCAAGGGACAGTTGTGGGAGCAGTACTTC
.	.	TRBV7-6	13	TRBJ2-7	CASSLDSSYEQYF	TGTGCCAGCAGCTTGGACAGTTCCTACGAGCAGTACTTC
TRBD2	.	TRBV7-8	16	TRBJ2-1	CASSSSGGGAYNEQFF	TGTGCCAGCAGTTCCTCAGGCGGGGGGGCCTACAATGAGCAGTTCTTC
TRBD2	.	TRBV4-3	15	TRBJ2-7	CASSVLAGETYEQYF	TGCGCCAGCAGCGTGCTAGCGGGAGAGACCTACGAGCAGTACTTC
.	.	TRBV29-1	11	TRBJ1-2	CSVQANYGYTF	TGCAGCGTTCAGGCTAACTATGGCTACACCTTC
.	few	TRBV15	13	TRBJ1-2	CATYPGGALGYTF	TGTGCCACCTATCCAGGCGGGGCACTGGGCTACACCTTC
.	.	TRBV5-1	14	TRBJ1-2	CASRWREGDYGYTF	TGCGCCAGCAGATGGAGGGAGGGGGACTATGGCTACACCTTC
.	.	TRBV7-9	13	TRBJ2-7	CASSLAATYEQYF	TGTGCCAGCAGCTTGGCGGCTACCTACGAGCAGTACTTC
.	.	TRBV7-9	16	TRBJ1-1	CASSSSVNTARTEAFF	TGTGCCAGCAGCTCCAGCGTAAACACGGCTCGCACTGAAGCTTTCTTT
TRBD2	.	TRBV5-1	14	TRBJ2-5	CASSFSGSQETQYF	TGCGCCAGCAGCTTCAGCGGGAGCCAAGAGACCCAGTACTTC
.	.	TRBV5-8	14	TRBJ2-1	CASSLLDLRLQQFF	TGTGCCAGCAGCTTGCTGGACTTACGGCTCCAACAGTTCTTC
TRBD2	.	TRBV9	15	TRBJ2-5	CASSPSGRAYETQYF	TGTGCCAGCAGCCCTAGCGGGAGGGCCTATGAGACCCAGTACTTC
TRBD1	few	TRBV29-1	12	TRBJ1-1	CSGKDRETEAFF	TGCAGCGGAAAGGACAGGGAAACTGAAGCTTTCTTT
.	.	TRBV10-2	19	TRBJ1-5	CASRVPSMNSEYSNQPQHF	TGCGCCAGCAGAGTTCCGTCGATGAACAGTGAATATAGCAATCAGCCCCAGCATTTT
TRBD2	.	TRBV4-1	16	TRBJ2-5	CASSQVTSGVGETQYF	TGCGCCAGCAGCCAAGTCACTAGCGGAGTAGGGGAGACCCAGTACTTC
TRBD1	once	TRBV6-5	15	TRBJ1-1	CASGTGTPMNTEAFF	TGTGCCAGTGGGACAGGGACTCCTATGAACACTGAAGCTTTCTTT
TRBD1	.	TRBV5-1	15	TRBJ1-2	CASSFGDDREYGYTF	TGCGCCAGCAGCTTTGGGGATGACAGGGAGTATGGCTACACCTTC
TRBD2	.	TRBV5-6	15	TRBJ2-5	CASSLIGGTRETQYF	TGTGCCAGCAGCTTAATCGGAGGGACTAGGGAGACCCAGTACTTC
.	.	TRBV19	17	TRBJ1-4	CASSIIDSPEINEKLFF	TGTGCCAGTAGTATTATAGATTCCCCGGAGATAAATGAAAAACTGTTTTTT
.	.	TRBV6-6	15	TRBJ1-1	CASSYSTFGETEAFF	TGTGCCAGCAGTTACTCGACTTTCGGTGAGACTGAAGCTTTCTTT
.	.	TRBV7-6	13	TRBJ2-1	CASSLRSTREQFF	TGTGCCAGCAGCTTACGCTCTACGCGGGAGCAGTTCTTC
.	.	TRBV18	15	TRBJ2-6	CASSLNRAGANVLTF	TGTGCCAGCTCACTCAACAGGGCTGGGGCCAACGTCCTGACTTTC
TRBD2	.	TRBV5-1	19	TRBJ2-7	CASSLYPPSGWTKAYEQYF	TGCGCCAGCAGCTTGTATCCGCCTAGCGGGTGGACCAAGGCCTACGAGCAGTACTTC